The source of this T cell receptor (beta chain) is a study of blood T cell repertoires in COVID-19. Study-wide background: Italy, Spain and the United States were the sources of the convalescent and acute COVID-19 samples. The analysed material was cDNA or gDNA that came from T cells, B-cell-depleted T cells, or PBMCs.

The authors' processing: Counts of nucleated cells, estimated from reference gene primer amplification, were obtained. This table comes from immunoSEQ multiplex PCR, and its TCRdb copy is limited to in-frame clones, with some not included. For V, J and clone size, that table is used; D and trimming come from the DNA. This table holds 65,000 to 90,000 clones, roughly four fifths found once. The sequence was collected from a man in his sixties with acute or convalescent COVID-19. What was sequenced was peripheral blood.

Here the CDR3 reads CASSGQFQETQYF. DNA for the CDR3: TGTGCCAGCAGCGGACAGTTCCAAGAGACCCAGTACTTC. This chain links TRBV7-2 with TRBJ2-5; possible D gene TRBD1, 6 bases. Germline V CDR1 and CDR2: SGHTA, FQGNSA. CDR3 length: 13 amino acids. Trimming removed 5 bases at V and 1 base at J, with 8 bases between.